The 15 T cell receptor beta chains below were found in one sample sequenced in a study of prognosis after radiotherapy for stage I lung cancer. Amplification of the TCR beta CDR3 (from genomic DNA) was done by two-round multiplex PCR. TRBV and TRBJ genes each had their own specific primers in first-round PCR. TCRdb recomputed calls from the multiplex PCR reads with MiXCR, one row per CDR3 protein. The sample carries about 14,000 distinct CDR3 sequences, 56% recorded once. The sample in question was PBMCs, obtained before or after stereotactic body radiation therapy (not recorded which). The receptors here all came from a donor at least 50 years old with non-small cell lung cancer.

Judged by abundance, this clonotype is medium-sized. The rearrangement joins TRBV11-3 to TRBJ2-1; TRBD1 is a possible D gene (6 bases). In germline, CDR1 is SGHNT, CDR2 YENEEA. V lost 4 bases, J lost 4 bases, and 23 bases lay in between. The length of the CDR3 is 18 residues. The CDR3 sequence is CASSSYETGFGSYNEQFF. The CDR3 nucleotides are TGTGCCAGCAGCTCATATGAAACAGGGTTCGGTAGTTACAATGAGCAGTTCTTC.

The genes are TRBV27 and TRBJ2-7; D call uncertain. CDR1 and CDR2 from the germline V gene are MNHEY and SMNVEV (reference sequence). Trimming removed 6 bases from V and 3 bases from J, with 6 bases in between. The CDR3 spans 11 residues. CDR3 coding DNA: TGTGCCAGCAGAGGAGTCTACGAGCAGTACTTC. It encodes CASRGVYEQYF.

As regards this clonotype: A read error is the likely source, as a far larger clone sits one nucleotide away. The chain uses TRBV6-9 and TRBJ2-7, with D possibly matching TRBD2 (5 bases). CDR1 and CDR2 (germline): MNHGY, SVAAGI. The CDR3 extends over 13 amino acids. The CDR3 region is CVSSYGSSYEQYF. CDR3 bases: TGTGTCAGCAGTTATGGGAGCTCCTACGAGCAGTACTTC.

The genes are TRBV6-2 or TRBV6-3 and TRBJ1-2; perhaps TRBD1 as D (5 bases). V was cut by 2 bases and J by 4 bases, with 11 bases left in between. CDR3 size: 14 residues. CDR1 MNHEY and CDR2 SVGEGT come from the germline V gene. The CDR3 is CASSYATGRYGYTF. The CDR3 DNA follows: TGTGCCAGCAGTTACGCGACGGGACGCTATGGCTACACCTTC.

Many counts were recorded for this clonotype. The CDR3 is CAASQGREQYF. The CDR3 DNA sequence: TGTGCCGCTTCCCAGGGGCGGGAGCAGTACTTC. This chain links TRBV18 with TRBJ2-7, with D possibly being TRBD1 (6 bases). This CDR3 contains 11 residues. Looked up from germline, CDR1 is KGHSH and CDR2 is LQKENI. V shed 11 bases and J shed 7 bases, with 15 bases lying between them.

On this clonotype: With only one base between it and a far larger clone, this is likely a read error. J is TRBJ2-7 and V is TRBV6-4; the D gene is possibly TRBD1 (5 bases). The germline CDR1 and CDR2 sequences are MRHNA and SNTAGT. V was pared by 4 bases and J by 3 bases, with 13 bases between. The CDR3 spans 14 residues. This chain's CDR3 is CASSASDIRYEQYF. CDR3 DNA sequence: TGTGCCAGCAGTGCTTCGGACATCCGCTACGAGCAGTACTTC.

This clonotype was counted at least ten times. The V call is TRBV10-3, the J call TRBJ1-1; D unclear. This CDR3 contains 14 residues. Germline-derived CDR1 and CDR2 are ENHRY and SYGVKD. V shed 7 bases and J shed 1 base, with 13 bases lying between them. CDR3 amino acids: CAIKTGAPNTEAFF. In DNA, the CDR3 is TGTGCCATCAAAACGGGTGCTCCGAACACTGAAGCTTTCTTT.

The V gene is TRBV6-9, the J gene TRBJ2-1; no clear D gene. The CDR3 spans 15 residues. CDR1 and CDR2 from the germline V gene are MNHGY and SVAAGI. Trimming shortened V by 3 bases and J by 1 base, and 10 bases separated the two germline ends. CDR3 in DNA: TGTGCCAGCAGTTACGAGACTTTATCCTACAATGAGCAGTTCTTC. Protein sequence: CASSYETLSYNEQFF.

The chain carries TRBV6-1 and TRBJ1-6, with TRBD1 matching 8 bases. The CDR3 extends over 16 amino acids. Germline CDR1 reads MNHNS; CDR2 reads SASEGT. V dropped 4 bases and J dropped 3; count of bases not matched to a gene: 5. The CDR3 is CASSGDRRNYNSPLHF. The CDR3 nucleotides read TGTGCCAGCAGTGGGGACAGGAGGAACTATAATTCACCCCTCCACTTT.

The table lists this clonotype with a count of one. The V and J genes are TRBV6-2 or TRBV6-3 and TRBJ1-6, with a weak D call TRBD1 (6 bases). Trimming shortened V by 6 bases and J by 19 bases, and 28 bases separated the two germline ends. Germline V gene sequence: CDR1 MNHEY, CDR2 SVGEGT. The CDR3 is 15 amino acids. CDR3 protein: CASSRITGPKPHLHF. The CDR3 bases are TGTGCCAGCAGCCGAATTACAGGGCCGAAACCACACCTACACTTT.

With respect to this clonotype: At one end the junction does not follow the germline gene, possibly because of a read error. The gene calls are TRBV4-2 and TRBJ2-1; the D gene could be TRBD1 or TRBD2 (7 bases each). Germline V CDR1 and CDR2: LGHNA, YNFKEQ. The CDR3 is made up of 17 amino acids. CDR3 sequence reads: CASSQLGGLAVNNDQFF. The CDR3 DNA reads TGTGCCAGCAGCCAGCTAGGGGGCCTAGCGGTGAACAATGATCAGTTCTTC.

As regards this clonotype: This may stem from a read error, because a much larger clone lies one nucleotide away. This rearrangement joins TRBV6-1 to TRBJ2-5, with 10 bases matching TRBD1. The CDR3 has 14 amino acids. Germline CDR1 is MNHNS and CDR2 is SASEGT. CDR3 loop: CASRAGTGEEAQYF. The CDR3 nucleotides are TGTGCCAGCAGAGCCGGGACAGGGGAAGAGGCCCAGTACTTC.

This chain uses TRBV6-2 or TRBV6-3 with TRBJ2-1; D ambiguous. The CDR3 is 16 residues long. Germline V gene lookup returns CDR1 MNHEY and CDR2 SVGEGT. The V end was cut by 8 bases, the J end by 3 bases, with 20 bases between. CDR3 amino acids: CASQRSQTSFYNEQFF. The CDR3 region has the DNA TGTGCCAGCCAAAGGTCTCAAACCTCTTTCTACAATGAGCAGTTCTTC.

In its sample, this clonotype is medium-sized. This rearrangement joins TRBV24-1 to TRBJ2-7; 9 bases are shared with TRBD2. The CDR3 totals 13 residues. With V trimmed by 0 bases and J by 8 bases, 1 base remained unmatched. Germline V gene data show CDR1 as KGHDR and CDR2 as SFDVKD. CDR3: CATSDLLAGKQYF. CDR3 bases: TGTGCCACCAGTGATTTGCTAGCGGGAAAGCAGTACTTC.

The J gene is TRBJ1-1, the V gene TRBV20-1; 9 positions match TRBD1. Germline values: CDR1 DFQATT, CDR2 SNEGSKA (reference sequence). The CDR3 extends over 13 amino acids. The CDR3 coding sequence is TGCAGCATAAAAACAGGGGGCGTCACTGAAGCTTTCTTT. Translating it yields CSIKTGGVTEAFF.